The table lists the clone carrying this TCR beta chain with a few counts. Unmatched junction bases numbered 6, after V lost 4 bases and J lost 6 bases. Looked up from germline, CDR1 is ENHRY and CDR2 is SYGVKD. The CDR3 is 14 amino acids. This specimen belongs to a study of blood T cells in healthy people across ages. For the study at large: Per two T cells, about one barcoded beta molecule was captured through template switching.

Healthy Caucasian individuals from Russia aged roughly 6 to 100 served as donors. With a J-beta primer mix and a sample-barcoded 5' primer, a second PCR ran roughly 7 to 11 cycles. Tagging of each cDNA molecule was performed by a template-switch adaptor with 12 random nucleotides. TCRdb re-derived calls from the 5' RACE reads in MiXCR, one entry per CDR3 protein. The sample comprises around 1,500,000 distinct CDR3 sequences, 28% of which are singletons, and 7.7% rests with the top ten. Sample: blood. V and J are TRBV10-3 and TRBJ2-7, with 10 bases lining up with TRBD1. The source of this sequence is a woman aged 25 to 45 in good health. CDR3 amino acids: CAISAGTGAFEQYF. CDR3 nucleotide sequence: TGTGCCATCAGTGCCGGGACAGGGGCTTTCGAGCAGTACTTC.